Following are 28 T cell receptor beta chains from one sample sequenced in a study of TIL therapy for anti-PD-1-resistant metastatic lung cancer. Time point meaning: pre-treatment sample, taken before nivolumab and TIL therapy. The immunoSEQ assay was v3. This table comes from immunoSEQ multiplex PCR, and its TCRdb copy is limited to in-frame clones, with some not included. The repertoire consists of more than 35,000 clones, with around 79% occurring once and the leading ten covering approximately 6%. Specimen: blood, collected at baseline. The source is a person aged 25-85 years with non-small cell lung cancer.

This chain uses TRBV20-1 with TRBJ1-1; a possible D gene is TRBD1 (5 bases). Germline CDR1 is DFQATT and CDR2 is SNEGSKA (reference sequence). The CDR3 length is 11 residues. V was pared by 7 bases and J by 9 bases, with 15 bases between. CDR3 loop: CSVDLGLQAFF. Written as DNA, the CDR3 is TGCAGTGTCGACCTGGGGCTCCAAGCTTTCTTT.

This chain uses TRBV5-4 with TRBJ1-6; TRBD1 matches 7 bases. This CDR3 spans 14 amino acids. The J segment lost 7 bases and the V segment lost 6 bases, leaving 7 bases of the junction unmatched. Per the germline V gene, CDR1 is SGHNT and CDR2 is YYREEE (reference sequence). The CDR3 is CASNPDRTNSPLHF. The CDR3 DNA is TGTGCCAGCAACCCGGACAGGACCAATTCACCCCTCCACTTT.

The chain couples TRBV7-2 to TRBJ2-1; the D is unclear. Trimming shortened V by 0 bases and J by 10 bases, and 10 bases separated the two germline ends. This CDR3 has 13 amino acids. The V gene's germline CDR1 is SGHTA and CDR2 FQGNSA. DNA of the CDR3: TGTGCCAGCAGCTTAGCACGGGTCGAGGAGCAGTTCTTC. Its protein is CASSLARVEEQFF.

This chain links TRBV2 with TRBJ1-2, with no clear D. Germline V CDR1 and CDR2: SNHLY, FYNNEI. V lost 2 bases and J 8 bases, leaving 12 bases between the germline ends. The CDR3 spans 13 residues. The DNA of the CDR3 is TGTGCCAGCAGTGAACCTCGAACAGACGGCTACACCTTC. Its protein is CASSEPRTDGYTF.

The V and J genes are TRBV5-5 and TRBJ2-5; D is perhaps TRBD2 (6 bases). Per the germline V gene, CDR1 is SGHKS and CDR2 is YYEKEE (reference sequence). The ends were cut back, 4 bases at V and 1 base at J, with 11 bases in the middle. The CDR3 extends over 14 amino acids. CDR3: CASSIGTFQETQYF. The DNA for the CDR3 is TGTGCCAGCAGCATCGGGACTTTCCAAGAGACCCAGTACTTC. The complete variable domain, with remaining parts taken from reference TRBV5-5 and TRBJ2-5, reads DAGVTQSPTHLIKTRGQQVTLRCSPISGHKSVSWYQQVLGQGPQFIFQYYEKEERGRGNFPDRFSARQFPNYSSELNVNALLLGDSALYLCASSIGTFQETQYFGPGTRLLVL.

The sample holds one count of this clone. The V gene is TRBV4-1, the J gene TRBJ2-1; D might be TRBD1 (7 bases). Germline values: CDR1 MGHRA, CDR2 YSYEKL. V shed 2 bases and J shed 4 bases, with 12 bases lying between them. The CDR3 is made up of 15 amino acids. The CDR3 DNA follows: TGCGCCAGCAGCCAAACGGAGGGGGCTTACAATGAGCAGTTCTTC. Encoded protein: CASSQTEGAYNEQFF.

The chain combines TRBV5-6 with TRBJ2-1; TRBD1 or TRBD2 may be the D gene (6 bases each). Trimming took 0 bases from V and 7 from J, leaving 20 bases between them. Germline assignment: CDR1 SGHDT and CDR2 YYEEEE. The CDR3 is 17 residues long. The CDR3 nucleotides are TGTGCCAGCAGCTTGGGGCTTAGGGGGGCCTTAAGTAATGAGCAGTTCTTC. Translation: CASSLGLRGALSNEQFF.

The gene calls are TRBV6-5 and TRBJ1-5; 7 bases are shared with TRBD1. Germline V CDR1 and CDR2: MNHEY, SVGAGI. The CDR3 has 15 amino acids. The trim removed 6 bases at V and 0 bases at J, leaving 5 bases unmatched. The CDR3 here is CASSQGGDSNQPQHF. The CDR3 bases are TGTGCCAGCAGCCAGGGGGGGGATAGCAATCAGCCCCAGCATTTT.

The gene calls are TRBV11-2 and TRBJ1-2, with 7 bases matching TRBD1. CDR3 length equals 15 residues. Germline values: CDR1 SGHAT, CDR2 FQNNGV. V lost 4 bases, J lost 8 bases, and 13 bases stayed unmatched. CDR3 in amino acids: CASSSPNRGGQGYTF. The CDR3 region has the DNA TGTGCCAGCAGCTCCCCCAACAGGGGTGGTCAAGGCTACACCTTC.

The genes are TRBV6-4 and TRBJ2-7; 7 bases map to TRBD2. Germline-derived CDR1 and CDR2 are MRHNA and SNTAGT. This CDR3 region has 13 residues. The ends lost 5 bases at V and 3 bases at J; junction bases unmatched: 4. The CDR3 bases are TGTGCCAGCAGTTATGGGGGGGACTACGAGCAGTACTTC. Residues: CASSYGGDYEQYF.

The V call is TRBV2, the J call TRBJ1-3, with a possible D match to TRBD1 (5 bases). The CDR3 covers 14 residues. The V end was cut by 2 bases, the J end by 6 bases, with 11 bases between. The germline gives CDR1 SNHLY, CDR2 FYNNEI. CDR3 bases: TGTGCCAGCAGTGAACAGGGTTGGGAAAACACCATATATTTT. It codes for CASSEQGWENTIYF. Filled out from reference TRBV2 and TRBJ1-3, the complete variable domain reads EPEVTQTPSHQVTQMGQEVILRCVPISNHLYFYWYRQILGQKVEFLVSFYNNEISEKSEIFDDQFSVERPDGSNFTLKIRSTKLEDSAMYFCASSEQGWENTIYFGEGSWLTVV.

The chain has TRBV7-8 and TRBJ1-4; TRBD1 matches at 11 bases. The CDR3 consists of 18 residues. The junction had 13 bases not matched to a gene; V was cut back by 5 bases and J by 5 bases. Germline V CDR1 and CDR2: SGHVS, FQNEAQ. Written as DNA, the CDR3 is TGTGCCAGCAGCGCAAAACCGGGACAGGGGGTTTCGAATGAAAAACTGTTTTTT. It is translated as CASSAKPGQGVSNEKLFF.

This chain joins TRBV10-3 and TRBJ1-5; D call uncertain. CDR1 and CDR2 (germline): ENHRY, SYGVKD. V was cut by 3 bases and J by 7 bases, with 16 bases left in between. This CDR3 contains 15 residues. The CDR3 sequence: CAISERVERGQPQHF. In DNA form, the CDR3 reads TGTGCCATCAGTGAAAGGGTCGAGCGGGGACAGCCCCAGCATTTT.

The genes are TRBV10-3 and TRBJ2-2, with TRBD1 as a possible D gene (6 bases). Germline assignment: CDR1 ENHRY and CDR2 SYGVKD. The germline V and J ends were trimmed by 3 bases and 5 bases, with 7 bases remaining between them. This CDR3 is 13 amino acids long. The CDR3 DNA reads TGTGCCATCAGTGAACAGGGAACCGGGGAGCTGTTTTTT. Amino acids: CAISEQGTGELFF.

The V gene is TRBV29-1, the J gene TRBJ2-4, with D tentatively TRBD2 (6 bases). Germline CDR1 and CDR2: SQVTM and ANQGSEA. The V gene lost 0 bases and the J gene lost 6 bases, with 15 bases spanning the gap. This CDR3 spans 15 amino acids. The CDR3 nucleotides read TGCAGCGTTGAAGATCCCAGCGGGCGGCCAAACATTCAGTACTTC. This codes for CSVEDPSGRPNIQYF.

The gene calls are TRBV5-1 and TRBJ1-5; D is possibly TRBD1 (5 bases). Germline CDR1 and CDR2: SGHRS and YFSETQ. Deletions cut 4 bases from V and 6 bases from J, with 17 bases between. The CDR3 is 15 amino acids. The DNA for the CDR3 is TGCGCCAGCAGCATCGGGACCGTTGACTCTCAGCCCCAGCATTTT. This gives the protein CASSIGTVDSQPQHF.

This chain joins TRBV18 and TRBJ2-1, with TRBD1 matching over 7 bases. The J segment lost 15 bases and the V segment lost 1 base, leaving 12 bases of the junction unmatched. The CDR3 has 14 residues. Per the germline V gene, CDR1 is KGHSH and CDR2 is LQKENI. The CDR3 is CASSPLTSGTELFF. DNA of the CDR3: TGTGCCAGCTCACCACTGACTTCCGGGACAGAACTGTTCTTC. Filled out from reference TRBV18 and TRBJ2-1, the complete variable domain reads NAGVMQNPRHLVRRRGQEARLRCSPMKGHSHVYWYRQLPEEGLKFMVYLQKENIIDESGMPKERFSAEFPKEGPSILRIQQVVRGDSAAYFCASSPLTSGTELFFGPGTRLTVL.

The chain employs TRBV7-9 and TRBJ2-2; no clear D. Per germline, CDR1 SEHNR and CDR2 FQNEAQ (reference sequence). The V gene lost 1 base and the J gene lost 5 bases, with 14 bases spanning the gap. The CDR3 is 16 residues long. CDR3 in amino acids: CASSLVSKRDTGELFF. CDR3 DNA sequence: TGTGCCAGCAGCTTAGTTAGCAAGCGTGATACCGGGGAGCTGTTTTTT.

V and J are TRBV9 and TRBJ2-3, with D tentatively TRBD1 (6 bases). V shed 3 bases and J shed 4 bases, with 15 bases lying between them. Germline assignment: CDR1 SGDLS and CDR2 YYNGEE. The CDR3 sequence is 15 residues long. In DNA form, the CDR3 reads TGTGCCAGCAGCGGATACAGGGCTTTCGCAGATACGCAGTATTTT. Translating gives CASSGYRAFADTQYF. The complete variable domain, with remaining parts taken from reference TRBV9 and TRBJ2-3, reads DSGVTQTPKHLITATGQRVTLRCSPRSGDLSVYWYQQSLDQGLQFLIQYYNGEERAKGNILERFSAQQFPDLHSELNLSSLELGDSALYFCASSGYRAFADTQYFGPGTRLTVL.

This chain links TRBV28 with TRBJ2-7; D is possibly TRBD1 (6 bases). CDR3 length equals 12 residues. The germline V gene encodes CDR1 MDHEN and CDR2 SYDVKM. Trimming stripped 6 bases from V and 6 bases from J, with 12 bases between. CDR3 sequence reads: CASRQGLLEQYF. As DNA, the CDR3 is TGTGCCAGCAGACAGGGTTTGCTCGAGCAGTACTTC.

The table lists this clone with a few counts. The V call is TRBV6-5, the J call TRBJ1-2; the D gene is possibly TRBD1 (5 bases). The CDR3 is 13 residues long. The V end lost 2 bases, the J end lost 4 bases, and 8 bases lay between the germline ends. Germline assignment: CDR1 MNHEY and CDR2 SVGAGI. The CDR3, as DNA: TGTGCCAGCAGTTACGGGGCGATCTATGGCTACACCTTC. The encoded protein is CASSYGAIYGYTF.

This chain connects TRBV7-3 to TRBJ2-1, with 8 bases fitting TRBD2. V was pared by 5 bases and J by 9 bases, with 15 bases of the junction left unmatched. CDR3 length equals 16 residues. Germline CDR1 SGHTA, CDR2 FQGTGA. CDR3 nucleotides: TGTGCCAGCAGCACACTACCGGGACTAGTTAACGCTGAGCAGTTCTTC. Translated, it gives CASSTLPGLVNAEQFF.

There are a few counts of this clone. The rearrangement uses TRBV6-6 and TRBJ1-2; 8 bases are shared with TRBD1. V dropped 3 bases and J dropped 7; count of bases not matched to a gene: 7. This CDR3 has 14 residues. Germline V gene sequence: CDR1 MNHNY, CDR2 SVGAGI (reference sequence). The chain's CDR3 is CASSYVQGAFGYTF. The DNA of the CDR3 is TGTGCCAGCAGTTATGTCCAGGGGGCGTTTGGCTACACCTTC.

This clone occurred a few times. The chain combines TRBV30 with TRBJ1-2; a weak D match, TRBD1 (6 bases). V dropped 0 bases and J dropped 0 bases, with 11 bases sitting between them. The CDR3 is made up of 15 amino acids. CDR1 is GTSNPN, CDR2 SVGIG, per germline (reference sequence). The CDR3 DNA sequence: TGTGCCTGGAGTGTAGGGCAGGGGACTAACTATGGCTACACCTTC. Amino acid sequence: CAWSVGQGTNYGYTF.

The chain carries TRBV5-1 and TRBJ2-1; D may be TRBD1 (6 bases). Germline loops: CDR1 SGHRS, CDR2 YFSETQ. The V gene lost 3 bases and the J gene lost 3 bases, with 10 bases spanning the gap. The CDR3 runs to 14 residues. CDR3 coding DNA: TGCGCCAGCAGCTCGGGACAAAGCTACAATGAGCAGTTCTTC. This encodes CASSSGQSYNEQFF. Looking up the rest from reference TRBV5-1 and TRBJ2-1 gives the full variable domain: KAGVTQTPRYLIKTRGQQVTLSCSPISGHRSVSWYQQTPGQGLQFLFEYFSETQRNKGNFPGRFSGRQFSNSRSEMNVSTLELGDSALYLCASSSGQSYNEQFFGPGTRLTVL.

CDR3 amino acids: CASSTTRKLRYEDANTEAFF. The CDR3 nucleotides read TGTGCCAGCAGCACAACAAGAAAACTGAGGTATGAAGACGCCAACACTGAAGCTTTCTTT. The chain employs TRBV21-1 and TRBJ1-1. TRBV21-1 is annotated as a pseudogene. This CDR3 has 20 amino acids.

The gene calls are TRBV11-2 and TRBJ2-5; D is unclear. The V end lost 2 bases, the J end lost 2 bases, and 9 bases lay between the germline ends. CDR1 and CDR2 from the germline V gene are SGHAT and FQNNGV. The CDR3 spans 14 residues. The CDR3 region has the DNA TGTGCCAGCAGCTTACAGAGCAGGCAAGAGACCCAGTACTTC. This gives the protein CASSLQSRQETQYF.

DNA for the CDR3: TGTGCCAGCAGCCAAGAGGCTAGCGGGAGATTAGAAGAGCAGTACTTC. This codes for CASSQEASGRLEEQYF. The J gene is TRBJ2-7, the V gene TRBV9; 10 bases align to TRBD2. The CDR3 is 16 amino acids. Unmatched junction bases numbered 14, after V lost 4 bases and J lost 7 bases. The V gene's germline CDR1 is SGDLS and CDR2 YYNGEE.